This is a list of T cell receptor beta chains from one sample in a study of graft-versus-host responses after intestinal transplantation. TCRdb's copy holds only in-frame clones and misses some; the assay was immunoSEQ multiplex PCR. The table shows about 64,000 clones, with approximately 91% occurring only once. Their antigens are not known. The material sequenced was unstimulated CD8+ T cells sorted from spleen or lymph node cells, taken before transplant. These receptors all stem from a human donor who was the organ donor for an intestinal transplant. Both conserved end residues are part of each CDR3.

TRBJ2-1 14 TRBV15 CATSRELGGHEQFF
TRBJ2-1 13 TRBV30 CAWSPSPGNEQFF
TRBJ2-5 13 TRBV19 CASSPDREETQYF
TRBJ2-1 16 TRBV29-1 CSVALGPREGWDEQFF
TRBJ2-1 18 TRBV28 CASSFSRDSGRTYNEQFF
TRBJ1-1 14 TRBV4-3 CASSQDQGDTEAFF
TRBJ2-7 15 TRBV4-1 CASSPTGGTPYEQYF
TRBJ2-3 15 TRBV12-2 CASRLRLQGPDTQYF
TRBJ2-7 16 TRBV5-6 CASSLAHQGVGYEQYF
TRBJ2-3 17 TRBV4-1 CASSQGTSDSSTDTQYF
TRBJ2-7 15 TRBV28 CASRQGLGSSYEQYF
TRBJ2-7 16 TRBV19 CASSPALGLEGYEQYF
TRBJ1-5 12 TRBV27 CASSRGGQPQHF
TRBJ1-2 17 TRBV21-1 CASSISGTGGLNYGYTF
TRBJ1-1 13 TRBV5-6 CASSLGGVTEAFF
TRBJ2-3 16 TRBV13 CASSPRGLAGRDTQYF
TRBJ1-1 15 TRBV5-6 CASSPLPGMDTEAFF
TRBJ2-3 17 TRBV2 CASSGGGTGDSTDTQYF
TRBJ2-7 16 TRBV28 CASSSPLAGASYEQYF
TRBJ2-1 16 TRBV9 CASSVAGTSSYNEQFF
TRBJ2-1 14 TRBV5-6 CASSPTGTGGEQFF
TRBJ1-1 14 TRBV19 CASSIAGGNTEAFF
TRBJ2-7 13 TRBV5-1 CASSLEGVGEQYF
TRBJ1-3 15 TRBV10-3 CAIKGSGGSGNTIYF
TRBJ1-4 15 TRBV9 CASSVGTALDEKLFF
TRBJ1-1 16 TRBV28 CASSFGTGPFNTEAFF
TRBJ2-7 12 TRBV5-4 CASSGGGYEQYF
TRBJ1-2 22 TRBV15 CATSRDISFRATHRRAVYGYTF
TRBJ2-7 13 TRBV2 CAIRGGYSYEQYF
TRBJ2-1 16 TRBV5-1 CASSLDAGAGYNEQFF
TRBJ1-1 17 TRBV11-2 CASSSGWGVGYPLEAFF
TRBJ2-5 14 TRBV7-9 CASSLGGREETQYF
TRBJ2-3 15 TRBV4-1 CASSPRGGEVDTQYF
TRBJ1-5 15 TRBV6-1 CASSEAWGGYQPQHF
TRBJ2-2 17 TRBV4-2 CASSQDVGAEDTGELFF
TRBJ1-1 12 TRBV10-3 CAIGQLNTEAFF
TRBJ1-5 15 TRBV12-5 CASGSRDSVNQPQHF
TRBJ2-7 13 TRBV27 CASSRGEYYEQYF
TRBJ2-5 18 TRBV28 CVSSLRGVWGTNQETQYF
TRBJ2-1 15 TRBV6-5 CASSLGLAEYNEQFF
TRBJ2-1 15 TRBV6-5 CASTSGTGDLVEQFF